This T cell receptor beta chain was identified during a study of T cell responses to AZD1222 COVID-19 vaccine. Sequencing was performed with immunoSEQ multiplex PCR; in TCRdb, only in-frame clones are kept and a portion is missing. Of 100,000 or so clones listed, nearly 90% are singletons. Deletions cut 0 bases from V and 0 bases from J, with 9 bases between. Germline assignment: CDR1 SNHLY and CDR2 FYNNEI. This CDR3 has 16 residues. V and J are TRBV2 and TRBJ1-5; the D is unclear. The TCR was taken from an adult who received the AZD1222 COVID-19 vaccine. The sample here was peripheral blood, taken 28 days after the second AZD1222 dose. CDR3: CASSEAFRNSNQPQHF. The CDR3 nucleotides read TGTGCCAGCAGTGAAGCGTTCCGGAATAGCAATCAGCCCCAGCATTTT.